Below are 10 T cell receptor beta chains sequenced from a single sample in a study of blood T cell repertoires in COVID-19. The protocol was immunoSEQ multiplex PCR, while the TCRdb copy is restricted to in-frame clones and leaves out a portion. The repertoire holds roughly 63,000 clones, with approximately 88% as singletons. The sequencing sample was made of peripheral blood. These receptors originate from a human donor in a cohort sampled during active COVID-19.

DNA for the CDR3: TGTGCCAGCAGTTACATGGGGGGAGGGACTGAAGCTTTCTTT. This codes for CASSYMGGGTEAFF. This chain links TRBV6-5 with TRBJ1-1; tentatively, D is TRBD1 (5 bases). The CDR3 has 14 amino acids. Germline CDR1 and CDR2: MNHEY and SVGAGI. V lost 2 bases and J 5 bases, leaving 12 bases between the germline ends.

The chain combines TRBV4-1 with TRBJ2-7, with TRBD1 as a possible D gene (6 bases). V gave up 1 base and J gave up 3 bases, with 25 bases separating them. Germline V CDR1 and CDR2: MGHRA, YSYEKL. The CDR3 is 19 residues long. The CDR3 DNA sequence: TGCGCCAGCAGCCAAGGGCTTATCGATGGGACACGGACGAGCTACGAGCAGTACTTC. Residues: CASSQGLIDGTRTSYEQYF.

This chain links TRBV28 with TRBJ1-4, with 9 bases identical to TRBD1. The V and J ends lost 7 bases and 5 bases, in that order; junction bases with no gene match: 5. CDR3 length: 14 amino acids. Germline V gene sequence: CDR1 MDHEN, CDR2 SYDVKM. The CDR3 protein is CASNLGQGNEKLFF. CDR3 DNA: TGTGCCAGCAACCTTGGACAGGGGAATGAAAAACTGTTTTTT.

This chain links TRBV20-1 with TRBJ2-7; 7 nucleotides agree with TRBD1. V lost 3 bases to trimming and J lost 3 bases; unmatched junction nucleotides: 8. Germline lookup yields CDR1 DFQATT and CDR2 SNEGSKA (reference sequence). This CDR3 is built from 14 residues. This CDR3 reads CSASTPGQRYEQYF. The DNA of the CDR3 is TGCAGTGCTAGTACTCCGGGACAGCGCTACGAGCAGTACTTC.

This chain connects TRBV4-2 to TRBJ2-3, with TRBD2 matching 9 bases. CDR1 is LGHNA and CDR2 is YNFKEQ in the germline V gene. This CDR3 comprises 15 residues. The V and J ends lost 0 bases and 4 bases, in that order; junction bases with no gene match: 2. CDR3 sequence (DNA): TGTGCCAGCAGCCAAGATCGGACTAGCGCAGATACGCAGTATTTT. The encoded protein is CASSQDRTSADTQYF.

The CDR3 loop is CASSRPLGLAGDRGDTDTQYF. DNA of the CDR3: TGTGCCAGCTCACGACCCTTGGGGCTAGCGGGGGATCGAGGTGACACAGATACGCAGTATTTT. This chain links TRBV18 with TRBJ2-3; TRBD2 aligns across 10 bases. This CDR3 contains 21 residues. J lost 2 bases, V lost 4 bases, and 21 bases had no gene match. Germline V gene sequence: CDR1 KGHSH, CDR2 LQKENI.

This clone has just a few counts. At the DNA level, this CDR3 is encoded by other sequences in the same sample as well. The genes are TRBV9 and TRBJ1-6; D remains ambiguous. Trimming pared 0 bases from V and 0 bases from J, leaving 4 bases between. Germline CDR1 SGDLS, CDR2 YYNGEE. This CDR3 spans 15 amino acids. CDR3 protein: CASSVASSYNSPLHF. In DNA form, the CDR3 reads TGTGCCAGCAGCGTAGCTAGCTCCTATAATTCACCCCTCCACTTT.

The J gene is TRBJ1-3, the V gene TRBV19; the D gene is possibly TRBD1 (5 bases). CDR3 length: 15 amino acids. The germline gives CDR1 LNHDA, CDR2 SQIVND (reference sequence). V shed 10 bases and J shed 0 bases, with 16 bases lying between them. The CDR3 DNA sequence: TGTGCCACCAGATTACACAGGAGCTCTGGAAACACCATATATTTT. Translated, it gives CATRLHRSSGNTIYF.

V gene TRBV6-5 combines with J gene TRBJ1-3; D is ambiguous. V gave up 6 bases and J gave up 5 bases, with 11 bases separating them. The CDR3 is 13 amino acids. Germline loops: CDR1 MNHEY, CDR2 SVGAGI. The CDR3: CASSPHDRNTIYF. The CDR3 DNA is TGTGCCAGCAGCCCCCATGACAGAAACACCATATATTTT.

The CDR3 region is CASSPQGQGARGSYNSPLHF. CDR3 bases: TGTGCCAGCAGTCCTCAGGGACAGGGGGCGCGGGGGTCCTATAATTCACCCCTCCACTTT. This sequence joins TRBV28 and TRBJ1-6; 12 bases match TRBD1. With V trimmed by 5 bases and J by 1 base, 12 bases remained unmatched. This CDR3 is built from 20 residues. Germline CDR1 and CDR2: MDHEN and SYDVKM.